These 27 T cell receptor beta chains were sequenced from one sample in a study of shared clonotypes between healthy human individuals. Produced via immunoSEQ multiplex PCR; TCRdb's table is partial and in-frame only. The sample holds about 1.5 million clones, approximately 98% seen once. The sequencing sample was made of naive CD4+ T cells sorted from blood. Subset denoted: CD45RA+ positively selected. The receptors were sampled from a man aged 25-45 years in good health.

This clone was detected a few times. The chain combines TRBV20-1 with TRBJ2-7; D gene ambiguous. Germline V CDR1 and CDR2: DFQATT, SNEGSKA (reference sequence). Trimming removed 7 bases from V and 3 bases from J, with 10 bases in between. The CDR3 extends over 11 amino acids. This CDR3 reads CSGRMVYEQYF. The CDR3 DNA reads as TGCAGTGGACGGATGGTCTACGAGCAGTACTTC.

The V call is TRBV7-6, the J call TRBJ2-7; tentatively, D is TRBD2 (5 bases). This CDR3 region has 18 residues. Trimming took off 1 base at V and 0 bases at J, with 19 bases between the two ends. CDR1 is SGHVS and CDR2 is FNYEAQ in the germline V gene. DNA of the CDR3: TGTGCCAGCAGCTTAGATTTTACAAGGAGCGGACTCTCCTACGAGCAGTACTTC. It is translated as CASSLDFTRSGLSYEQYF.

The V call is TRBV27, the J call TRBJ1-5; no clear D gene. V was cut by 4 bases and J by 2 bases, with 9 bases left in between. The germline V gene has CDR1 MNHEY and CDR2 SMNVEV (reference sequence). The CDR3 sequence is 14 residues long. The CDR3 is CASSSLPRNQPQHF. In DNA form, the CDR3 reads TGTGCCAGCAGTTCCCTCCCCCGCAATCAGCCCCAGCATTTT.

This CDR3 is CASSFFGGEYNEQFF. CDR3 nucleotide sequence: TGTGCCAGCAGCTTTTTTGGAGGAGAGTACAATGAGCAGTTCTTC. The rearrangement joins TRBV7-8 to TRBJ2-1; possibly TRBD2 for D (5 bases). From germline, CDR1 is SGHVS and CDR2 FQNEAQ. Trimming took 3 bases from V and 4 from J, leaving 13 bases between them. The CDR3 totals 15 residues.

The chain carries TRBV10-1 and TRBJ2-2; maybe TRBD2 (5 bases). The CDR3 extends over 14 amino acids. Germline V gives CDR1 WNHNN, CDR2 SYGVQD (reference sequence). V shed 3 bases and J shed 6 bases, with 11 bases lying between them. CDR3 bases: TGCGCCAGCAGTGAAACGGGGATGGCCGGGGAGCTGTTTTTT. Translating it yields CASSETGMAGELFF.

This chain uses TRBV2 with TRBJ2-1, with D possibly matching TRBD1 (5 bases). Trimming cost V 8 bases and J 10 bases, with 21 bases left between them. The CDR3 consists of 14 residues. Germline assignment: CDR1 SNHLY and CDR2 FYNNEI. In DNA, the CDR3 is TGTGCCAGCGGCCAGCAACGACAGCGCACGGAGCAGTTCTTC. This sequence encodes CASGQQRQRTEQFF.

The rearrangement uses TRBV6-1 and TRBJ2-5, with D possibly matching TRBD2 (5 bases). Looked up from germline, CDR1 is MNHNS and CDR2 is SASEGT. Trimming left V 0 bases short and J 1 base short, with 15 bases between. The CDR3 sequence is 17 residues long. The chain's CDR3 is CASSEAIYGDIQETQYF. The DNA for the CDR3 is TGTGCCAGCAGTGAAGCGATCTACGGGGATATCCAAGAGACCCAGTACTTC.

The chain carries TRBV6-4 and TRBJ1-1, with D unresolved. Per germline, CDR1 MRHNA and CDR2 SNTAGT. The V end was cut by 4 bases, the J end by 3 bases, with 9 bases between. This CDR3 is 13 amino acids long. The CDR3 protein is CASSVVRDTEAFF. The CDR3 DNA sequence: TGTGCCAGCAGTGTGGTGCGGGACACTGAAGCTTTCTTT.

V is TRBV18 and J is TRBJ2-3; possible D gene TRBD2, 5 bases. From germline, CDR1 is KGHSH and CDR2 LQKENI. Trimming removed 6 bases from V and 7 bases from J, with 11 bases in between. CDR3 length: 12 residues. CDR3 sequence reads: CASSSGFNTQYF. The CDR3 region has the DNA TGTGCCAGCTCGTCGGGGTTTAATACGCAGTATTTT.

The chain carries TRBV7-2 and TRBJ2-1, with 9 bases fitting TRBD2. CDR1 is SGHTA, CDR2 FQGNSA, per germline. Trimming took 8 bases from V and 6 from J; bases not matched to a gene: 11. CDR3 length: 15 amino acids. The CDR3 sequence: CASWVGGRVINEQFF. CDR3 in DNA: TGTGCCAGCTGGGTAGGCGGGAGGGTGATCAATGAGCAGTTCTTC.

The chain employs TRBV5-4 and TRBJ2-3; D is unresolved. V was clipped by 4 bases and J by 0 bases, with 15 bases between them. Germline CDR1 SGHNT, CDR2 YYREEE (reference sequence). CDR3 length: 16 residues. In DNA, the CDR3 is TGTGCCAGCAGCACCCCTCTGGGGTCTAGCACAGATACGCAGTATTTT. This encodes CASSTPLGSSTDTQYF.

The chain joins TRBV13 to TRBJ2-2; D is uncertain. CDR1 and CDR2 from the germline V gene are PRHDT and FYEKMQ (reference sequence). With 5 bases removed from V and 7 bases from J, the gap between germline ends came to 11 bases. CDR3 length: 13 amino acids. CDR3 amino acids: CASSNKLIGELFF. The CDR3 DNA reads TGTGCCAGCAGCAACAAGCTAATCGGGGAGCTGTTTTTT.

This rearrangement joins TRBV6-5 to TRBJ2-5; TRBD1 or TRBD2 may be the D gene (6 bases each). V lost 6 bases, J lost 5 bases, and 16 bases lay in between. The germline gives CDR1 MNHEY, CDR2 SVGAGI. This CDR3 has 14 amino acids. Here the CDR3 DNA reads TGTGCCAGCAGGAACCGGGGGCGCGGGGAGACCCAGTACTTC. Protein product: CASRNRGRGETQYF.

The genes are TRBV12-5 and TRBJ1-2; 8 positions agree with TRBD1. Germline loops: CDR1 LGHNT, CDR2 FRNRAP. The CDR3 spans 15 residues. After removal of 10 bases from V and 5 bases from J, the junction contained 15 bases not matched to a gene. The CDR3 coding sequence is TGTGCTACTCCCCACCGAGACAGGGGTATTTATGGCTACACCTTC. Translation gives CATPHRDRGIYGYTF.

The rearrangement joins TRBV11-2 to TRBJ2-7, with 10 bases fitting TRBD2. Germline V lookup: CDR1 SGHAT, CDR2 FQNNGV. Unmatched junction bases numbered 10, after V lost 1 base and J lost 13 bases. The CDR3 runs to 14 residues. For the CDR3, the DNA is TGTGCCAGCAGCTTAGCCGGGTCTAGCGGGGGACTTTACTTC. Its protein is CASSLAGSSGGLYF.

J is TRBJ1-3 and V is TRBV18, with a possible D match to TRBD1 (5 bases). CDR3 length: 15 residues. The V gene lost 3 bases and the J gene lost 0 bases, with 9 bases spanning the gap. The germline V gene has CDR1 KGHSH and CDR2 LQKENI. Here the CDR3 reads CASSPWDFSGNTIYF. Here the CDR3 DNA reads TGTGCCAGCTCACCCTGGGACTTCTCTGGAAACACCATATATTTT.

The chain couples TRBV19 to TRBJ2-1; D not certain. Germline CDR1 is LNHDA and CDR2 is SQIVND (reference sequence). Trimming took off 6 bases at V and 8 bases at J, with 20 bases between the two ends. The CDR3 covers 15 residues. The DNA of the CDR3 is TGTGCCAGTAGGGCCCCTATTACGAGTCTGGATGAGCAGTTCTTC. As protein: CASRAPITSLDEQFF.

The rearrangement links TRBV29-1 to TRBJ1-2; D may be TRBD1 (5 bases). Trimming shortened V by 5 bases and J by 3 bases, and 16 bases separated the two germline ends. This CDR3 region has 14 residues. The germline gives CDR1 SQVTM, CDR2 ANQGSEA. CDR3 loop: CSVQYPTDHYGYTF. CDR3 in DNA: TGCAGCGTTCAATACCCGACAGATCACTATGGCTACACCTTC.

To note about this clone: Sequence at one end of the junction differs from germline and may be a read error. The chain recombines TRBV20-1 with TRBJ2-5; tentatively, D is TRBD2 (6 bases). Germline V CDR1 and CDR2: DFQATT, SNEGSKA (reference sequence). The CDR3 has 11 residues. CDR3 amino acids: CSAGGTASSHF. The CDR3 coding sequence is TGCAGTGCTGGGGGGACCGCAAGCTCGCACTTC.

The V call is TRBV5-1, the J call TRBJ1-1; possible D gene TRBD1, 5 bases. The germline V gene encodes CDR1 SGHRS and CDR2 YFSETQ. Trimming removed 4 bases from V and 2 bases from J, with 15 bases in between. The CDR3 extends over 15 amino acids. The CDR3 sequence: CASSAGTAINTEAFF. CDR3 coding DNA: TGCGCCAGCAGCGCGGGGACGGCGATTAACACTGAAGCTTTCTTT. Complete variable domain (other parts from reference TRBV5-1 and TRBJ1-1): KAGVTQTPRYLIKTRGQQVTLSCSPISGHRSVSWYQQTPGQGLQFLFEYFSETQRNKGNFPGRFSGRQFSNSRSEMNVSTLELGDSALYLCASSAGTAINTEAFFGQGTRLTVV.

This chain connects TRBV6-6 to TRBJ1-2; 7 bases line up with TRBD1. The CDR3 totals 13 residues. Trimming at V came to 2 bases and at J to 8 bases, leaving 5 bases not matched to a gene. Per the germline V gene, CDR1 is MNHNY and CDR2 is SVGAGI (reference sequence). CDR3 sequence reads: CASSYKGAEGYTF. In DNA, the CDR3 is TGTGCCAGCAGTTACAAGGGGGCGGAAGGCTACACCTTC.

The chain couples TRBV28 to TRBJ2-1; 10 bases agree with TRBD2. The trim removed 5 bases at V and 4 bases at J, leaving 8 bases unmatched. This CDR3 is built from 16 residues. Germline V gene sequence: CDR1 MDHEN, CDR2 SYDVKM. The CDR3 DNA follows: TGTGCCAGCAGTCTCCACCCTAGCGGGGGATACAATGAGCAGTTCTTC. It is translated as CASSLHPSGGYNEQFF.

CDR3 region: CASRAEGGWYGYTF. The CDR3 DNA sequence: TGCGCCAGCAGAGCGGAAGGGGGATGGTATGGCTACACCTTC. The chain uses TRBV5-1 and TRBJ1-2, with a possible D match to TRBD1 (6 bases). The CDR3 has 14 residues. Trimming shortened V by 5 bases and J by 5 bases, and 16 bases separated the two germline ends. Germline V lookup: CDR1 SGHRS, CDR2 YFSETQ.

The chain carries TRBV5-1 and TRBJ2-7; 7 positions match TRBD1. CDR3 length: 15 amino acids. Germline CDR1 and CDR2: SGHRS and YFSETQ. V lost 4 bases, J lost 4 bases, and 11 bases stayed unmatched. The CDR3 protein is CASSLERAGGYEQYF. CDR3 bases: TGCGCCAGCAGCCTTGAGAGAGCAGGGGGTTACGAGCAGTACTTC. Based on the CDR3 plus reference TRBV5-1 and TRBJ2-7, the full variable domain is KAGVTQTPRYLIKTRGQQVTLSCSPISGHRSVSWYQQTPGQGLQFLFEYFSETQRNKGNFPGRFSGRQFSNSRSEMNVSTLELGDSALYLCASSLERAGGYEQYFGPGTRLTVT.

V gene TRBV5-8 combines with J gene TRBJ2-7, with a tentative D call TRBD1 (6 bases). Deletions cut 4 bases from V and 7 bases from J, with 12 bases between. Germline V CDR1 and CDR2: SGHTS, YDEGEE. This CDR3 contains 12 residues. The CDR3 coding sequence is TGTGCCAGCAGCCGTTTAGGGGGTGAGCAGTACTTC. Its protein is CASSRLGGEQYF.

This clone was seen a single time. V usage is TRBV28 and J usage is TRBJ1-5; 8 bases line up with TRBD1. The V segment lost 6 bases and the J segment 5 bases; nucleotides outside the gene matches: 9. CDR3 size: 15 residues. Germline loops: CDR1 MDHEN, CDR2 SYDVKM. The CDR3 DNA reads TGTGCCAGCAGCTCCACAACAGGGGGGTATCAGCCCCAGCATTTT. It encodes CASSSTTGGYQPQHF.

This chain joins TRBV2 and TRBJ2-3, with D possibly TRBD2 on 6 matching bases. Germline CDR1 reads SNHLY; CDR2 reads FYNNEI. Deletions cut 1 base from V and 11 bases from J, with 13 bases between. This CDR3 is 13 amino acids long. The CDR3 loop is CASSEEGLLQQYF. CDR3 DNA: TGTGCCAGCAGTGAAGAGGGACTTCTCCAGCAGTATTTT.